This entry is about one TCR beta chain. What it binds is unknown. The data originate from a study of shared clonotypes between healthy human individuals. Looking at the study overall: A couple of women and three men aged 18 to 49 made up the donors.

The CDR3 is made up of 17 amino acids. The germline gives CDR1 LGHNT, CDR2 FRNRAP. Deletions cut 1 base from V and 2 bases from J, with 17 bases between. Sequencing used immunoSEQ multiplex PCR; TCRdb keeps in-frame clones, though not all of them. The data hold about 2.4 million clones, with 93% observed a single time. Study-level points and caveats: Generation of non-shared clonotypes was less probable than generation of clonotypes shared by all four donors. Larger estimated richness was generally seen in naive subsets than in memory subsets.

There were only Caucasian adults among the donors, and all lived in Nashville, Tennessee. The chain has TRBV12-5 and TRBJ2-5, with a possible D match to TRBD2 (6 bases). Sequencing was carried out using naive CD4+ T cells from PBMCs. Subset noted: CD45RA+ positively selected. The source of this sequence is a man in his late teens or twenties in good health. Some clones in this sample may be carry-over from other donors' samples. The DNA of the CDR3 is TGTGCTAGTGGTTTGGCCTCAAGACGGGGGACGCAAGAGACCCAGTACTTC. This encodes CASGLASRRGTQETQYF.